The clone carrying this T cell receptor (beta chain) was seen only a few times. PCR primers comprised 60 Vbeta and 13 Jbeta primers. Libraries were prepared by immunoSEQ multiplex PCR; TCRdb keeps only in-frame clonotypes and omits some of them. In the table there are around 130,000 clones, under 85% of which are singletons. The record originates from a study of cytomegalovirus exposure and HLA in healthy donors. With 4 bases removed from V and 6 bases from J, the gap between germline ends came to 14 bases. Germline CDR1 is SGHKS and CDR2 is YYEKEE (reference sequence). The CDR3 has 13 residues. Sequencing was carried out using PBMCs. This TCR was sampled from a woman aged 50 to 65 in good health and CMV-seropositive. The rearrangement links TRBV5-5 to TRBJ2-7; D possibly corresponds to TRBD2 (5 bases). The CDR3 DNA sequence: TGTGCCAGCAGCCCGGACGGGGTTGGCGAGCAGTACTTC. Translation gives CASSPDGVGEQYF.